This T cell receptor beta chain came from a study of cytomegalovirus exposure and HLA in healthy donors. The study ran its PCR with 60 Vbeta and 13 Jbeta primers. Sequenced by immunoSEQ multiplex PCR; TCRdb stores in-frame clones only, minus some. The sample shows around 170,000 clones, over 65% of them seen only once. The specimen sequenced was PBMCs. This sequence was found in a woman aged 50 to 60 in good health and CMV-seropositive.

The CDR3 loop is CASSLEGGSGNTIYF. Written as DNA, the CDR3 is TGCGCCAGCAGCTTGGAAGGGGGCTCTGGAAACACCATATATTTT. J is TRBJ1-3 and V is TRBV5-1; tentative D call: TRBD1 (6 bases). The CDR3 consists of 15 residues. Germline values: CDR1 SGHRS, CDR2 YFSETQ. V lost 0 bases, J lost 0 bases, and 7 bases lay in between. Variable domain in full (rest from reference TRBV5-1 and TRBJ1-3): KAGVTQTPRYLIKTRGQQVTLSCSPISGHRSVSWYQQTPGQGLQFLFEYFSETQRNKGNFPGRFSGRQFSNSRSEMNVSTLELGDSALYLCASSLEGGSGNTIYFGEGSWLTVV.